Each of the 20 T cell receptor beta chains below was sequenced from the same sample in a study of cytomegalovirus exposure and HLA in healthy donors. 13 Jbeta primers and 60 Vbeta primers were used for the PCR. Assay: immunoSEQ multiplex PCR; the TCRdb copy retains only in-frame clones and omits some. The sample holds around 180,000 clones; over 60% are singletons and the top ten take approximately 1.6%. Sequences were obtained from PBMCs. The receptors here all came from a girl aged 5-17 years in good health and CMV-seronegative.

This clone came up a few times. The chain employs TRBV4-2 and TRBJ1-4; 10 bases map to TRBD1. The CDR3 runs 13 residues. The V gene end was trimmed by 4 bases and the J gene end by 8 bases; junction bases not matched to a gene: 1. Germline-derived CDR1 and CDR2 are LGHNA and YNFKEQ. The CDR3 here is CASSPTGGEKLFF. In DNA, the CDR3 is TGTGCCAGCAGCCCGACAGGGGGCGAAAAACTGTTTTTT.

V and J are TRBV2 and TRBJ2-3; 11 bases agree with TRBD1. Germline assignment: CDR1 SNHLY and CDR2 FYNNEI. V lost 7 bases to trimming and J lost 2 bases; unmatched junction nucleotides: 5. This CDR3 is 15 amino acids long. CDR3 region: CASTPGQGATDTQYF. In DNA, the CDR3 is TGTGCCAGCACCCCCGGACAGGGGGCCACAGATACGCAGTATTTT.

The genes are TRBV5-1 and TRBJ1-1; D is perhaps TRBD1 (5 bases). Germline CDR1 SGHRS, CDR2 YFSETQ. Trimming left V 2 bases short and J 4 bases short, with 15 bases between. The CDR3 length is 15 residues. In nucleotides, the CDR3 is TGCGCCAGCAGCTTACAGACAGTGGGGTCCACTGAAGCTTTCTTT. Translating gives CASSLQTVGSTEAFF.

This clone occurred a few times. The rearrangement links TRBV5-1 to TRBJ2-7; 7 nucleotides agree with TRBD1. The CDR3 consists of 14 residues. The germline V gene has CDR1 SGHRS and CDR2 YFSETQ. The V and J ends lost 0 bases and 5 bases, in that order; junction bases with no gene match: 5. The CDR3 here is CASSLGPTGNEQYF. Here the CDR3 DNA reads TGCGCCAGCAGCTTGGGACCGACAGGGAACGAGCAGTACTTC.

The genes are TRBV7-3 and TRBJ1-4; 8 bases agree with TRBD1. Germline CDR1 SGHTA, CDR2 FQGTGA. J gave up 8 bases and V 5 bases, and 7 bases lay outside the gene matches. The CDR3 contains 14 residues. CDR3 sequence reads: CASSPTGGIEKLFF. Written as DNA, the CDR3 is TGTGCCAGCAGCCCTACAGGGGGGATCGAAAAACTGTTTTTT.

This clone came up once. One junction end does not reproduce the germline sequence, and a read error may be involved. This chain uses TRBV7-7 with TRBJ2-5; 8 positions agree with TRBD1. The CDR3 is made up of 18 amino acids. In germline, CDR1 is SSHAT, CDR2 FNYEAQ (reference sequence). CDR3 in DNA: TGTGCTAGCAGCTTAGCGCCGGCAGGGGGCTCTTTGGGAGAGACCCAGTACTTC. This gives the protein CASSLAPAGGSLGETQYF. Complete variable domain (other parts from reference TRBV7-7 and TRBJ2-5): GAGVSQSPRYKVTKRGQDVTLRCDPISSHATLYWYQQALGQGPEFLTYFNYEAQPDKSGLPSDRFSAERPEGSISTLTIQRTEQRDSAMYRCASSLAPAGGSLGETQYFGPGTRLLVL.

V and J are TRBV7-9 and TRBJ1-6; D perhaps matches TRBD1 (6 bases). CDR1 and CDR2 from the germline V gene are SEHNR and FQNEAQ (reference sequence). The V gene lost 5 bases and the J gene lost 4 bases, with 15 bases spanning the gap. The CDR3 runs 16 residues. The CDR3 DNA is TGTGCCAGCAGCGCCGCCCCGGGACAATATAATTCACCCCTCCACTTT. Its translation is CASSAAPGQYNSPLHF.

This chain joins TRBV7-8 and TRBJ2-7; 8 bases fit TRBD1. The CDR3 covers 15 residues. With V trimmed by 5 bases and J by 5 bases, 11 bases remained unmatched. Germline CDR1 reads SGHVS; CDR2 reads FQNEAQ. The CDR3 protein is CASSLWTGQGNEQYF. CDR3 coding DNA: TGTGCCAGCAGCCTTTGGACTGGACAGGGAAACGAGCAGTACTTC.

This clone was picked up one time. J is TRBJ2-1 and V is TRBV28, with 8 bases lining up with TRBD2. V lost 7 bases, J lost 5 bases, and 7 bases stayed unmatched. CDR1 and CDR2 from the germline V gene are MDHEN and SYDVKM. The CDR3 length is 14 residues. CDR3 region: CASTGGGIHNEQFF. For the CDR3, the DNA is TGTGCCAGCACGGGCGGGGGGATCCACAATGAGCAGTTCTTC.

This clone has only a few counts. The genes are TRBV7-8 and TRBJ2-1; 9 nucleotides line up with TRBD1. CDR3 length: 16 amino acids. V was clipped by 3 bases and J by 9 bases; unmatched bases: 12. CDR1 SGHVS and CDR2 FQNEAQ come from the germline V gene. This CDR3 reads CASSFGTGLRRGEQFF. The CDR3 DNA reads TGTGCCAGCAGCTTCGGGACAGGGTTACGTAGGGGTGAGCAGTTCTTC.

The chain recombines TRBV5-4 with TRBJ2-7; 9 nucleotides match TRBD1. Germline CDR1 SGHNT, CDR2 YYREEE (reference sequence). This CDR3 spans 16 amino acids. The trim removed 0 bases at V and 3 bases at J, leaving 7 bases unmatched. Here the CDR3 DNA reads TGTGCCAGCAGCTTGGGGACAGGGGCCTTTGGCTACGAGCAGTACTTC. It encodes CASSLGTGAFGYEQYF.

The CDR3 nucleotides read TGTGCCACCAGGAGTGCGGGGGATAATTCACCCCTCCACTTT. It codes for CATRSAGDNSPLHF. This chain connects TRBV15 to TRBJ1-6; D possibly corresponds to TRBD1 (5 bases). Looked up from germline, CDR1 is LNHNV and CDR2 is YYDKDF (reference sequence). Trimming took off 6 bases at V and 5 bases at J, with 11 bases between the two ends. The CDR3 loop spans 14 amino acids.

On this clone itself: At the DNA level, this CDR3 is encoded by other sequences in the same sample as well. The chain uses TRBV14 and TRBJ2-1; TRBD1 aligns across 7 bases. The CDR3 length is 13 residues. The germline V gene encodes CDR1 SGHDN and CDR2 FVKESK. V was clipped by 4 bases and J by 4 bases; unmatched bases: 1. The CDR3 nucleotides read TGTGCCAGCAGCCGGGGACAGTACAATGAGCAGTTCTTC. It specifies CASSRGQYNEQFF. Full variable domain (rest looked up from reference TRBV14 and TRBJ2-1): EAGVTQFPSHSVIEKGQTVTLRCDPISGHDNLYWYRRVMGKEIKFLLHFVKESKQDESGMPNNRFLAERTGGTYSTLKVQPAELEDSGVYFCASSRGQYNEQFFGPGTRLTVL.

Points on this clone: This sample includes further DNA sequences coding for the same CDR3. The CDR3 is CASSLTGGNTEAFF. CDR3 in DNA: TGTGCCAGCAGTCTTACAGGGGGCAACACTGAAGCTTTCTTT. This chain connects TRBV7-3 to TRBJ1-1; 9 bases match TRBD1. CDR3 length equals 14 residues. Per germline, CDR1 SGHTA and CDR2 FQGTGA. Trimming at V came to 6 bases and at J to 2 bases, leaving 4 bases not matched to a gene.

V is TRBV7-8 and J is TRBJ1-2; D is perhaps TRBD1 (6 bases). Per the germline V gene, CDR1 is SGHVS and CDR2 is FQNEAQ. This CDR3 is 13 amino acids long. With 5 bases removed from V and 7 bases from J, the gap between germline ends came to 14 bases. This CDR3 reads CASSLNREGGYTF. In nucleotides, the CDR3 is TGTGCCAGCAGCCTAAACAGGGAAGGTGGCTACACCTTC.

The V gene is TRBV14, the J gene TRBJ2-1; TRBD2 aligns across 14 bases. The ends lost 4 bases at V and 15 bases at J; junction bases unmatched: 5. The CDR3 covers 13 residues. Looked up from germline, CDR1 is SGHDN and CDR2 is FVKESK. The CDR3 DNA reads TGTGCCAGCAGCCCGCGACTAGCGGGGGGGCCGTTCTTC. It codes for CASSPRLAGGPFF.

This chain links TRBV19 with TRBJ1-5; D gene ambiguous. The germline CDR1 and CDR2 sequences are LNHDA and SQIVND (reference sequence). There are 14 residues in the CDR3. V lost 5 bases, J lost 9 bases, and 17 bases lay in between. Written as DNA, the CDR3 is TGTGCCAGTAGTGACCCTCGGCGGATGGGGCCCCAGCATTTT. It encodes CASSDPRRMGPQHF.

The V gene is TRBV28, the J gene TRBJ1-1, with D perhaps TRBD1 (6 bases). V lost 2 bases and J lost 0, with 10 bases in between. The germline V gene encodes CDR1 MDHEN and CDR2 SYDVKM. The CDR3 is 15 residues long. CDR3 protein: CASSLVGQLNTEAFF. CDR3 bases: TGTGCCAGCAGTTTAGTAGGACAGTTGAACACTGAAGCTTTCTTT.

The chain uses TRBV2 and TRBJ2-1; 7 bases fit TRBD2. CDR1 and CDR2 (germline): SNHLY, FYNNEI. This CDR3 region has 14 residues. The CDR3 DNA is TGTGTCATTGGTGGGGAGGGAAGGGTAAATGAGCAGTTCTTC. Translating it yields CVIGGEGRVNEQFF. Supplemented by reference TRBV2 and TRBJ2-1, the full variable domain reads EPEVTQTPSHQVTQMGQEVILRCVPISNHLYFYWYRQILGQKVEFLVSFYNNEISEKSEIFDDQFSVERPDGSNFTLKIRSTKLEDSAMYFCVIGGEGRVNEQFFGPGTRLTVL.

The chain links TRBV5-1 to TRBJ2-3, with TRBD2 matching over 11 bases. Germline CDR1 and CDR2: SGHRS and YFSETQ. CDR3 size: 17 residues. V lost 4 bases and J lost 5; bases outside the gene matches: 12. DNA of the CDR3: TGCGCCAGCAGCAGAAAACTAGCGGGGGCCCCCCAAGATACGCAGTATTTT. It translates to CASSRKLAGAPQDTQYF.